The 18 T cell receptor beta chains below were found in one sample sequenced in a study of blood T cell repertoires in COVID-19 (dated by TCRdb to about 2020). Preparation of the library involved the immunoSEQ multiplex PCR assay. TCRdb re-hosts the immuneACCESS table, in-frame sequences only. Its copies lack some clones; in the studies checked, an unresolved V gene accounts for under half of them, and the cause for the rest is not known. The sample has about 120,000 clones on record, under 90% of them singletons. The ten largest clones add up to 4% to 5.5% of the sample. Material: peripheral blood. The receptor source for this set is a woman in her 70s with acute or convalescent COVID-19.

The rearrangement joins TRBV7-2 to TRBJ1-3; 8 bases match TRBD1. The length of the CDR3 is 16 residues. Per the germline V gene, CDR1 is SGHTA and CDR2 is FQGNSA. The V segment lost 2 bases and the J segment 1 base; nucleotides outside the gene matches: 4. The CDR3 spells CASSLSQGASGNTIYF. The CDR3 coding sequence is TGTGCCAGCAGCTTAAGTCAGGGGGCTTCTGGAAACACCATATATTTT. Drawing the rest from reference TRBV7-2 and TRBJ1-3, the complete variable domain is GAGVSQSPSNKVTEKGKDVELRCDPISGHTALYWYRQSLGQGLEFLIYFQGNSAPDKSGLPSDRFSAERTGGSVSTLTIQRTQQEDSAVYLCASSLSQGASGNTIYFGEGSWLTVV.

The chain carries TRBV6-1 and TRBJ2-7; 7 nucleotides match TRBD2. J gave up 2 bases and V 3 bases, and 4 bases lay outside the gene matches. The V gene's germline CDR1 is MNHNS and CDR2 SASEGT. This CDR3 comprises 14 residues. The CDR3 nucleotides are TGTGCCAGCAGTGATTGGGGGGGGGCCTACGAGCAGTACTTC. Residues: CASSDWGGAYEQYF.

The chain links TRBV19 to TRBJ2-5; D perhaps matches TRBD1 (6 bases). V lost 5 bases and J 2 bases, leaving 15 bases between the germline ends. CDR3 size: 15 residues. The germline gives CDR1 LNHDA, CDR2 SQIVND (reference sequence). CDR3 loop: CASSEQGRNQETQYF. The CDR3 region has the DNA TGTGCCAGTAGTGAACAGGGCAGAAATCAAGAGACCCAGTACTTC.

The chain recombines TRBV19 with TRBJ1-4, with D hard to call. Trimming took off 5 bases at V and 11 bases at J, with 15 bases between the two ends. The germline CDR1 and CDR2 sequences are LNHDA and SQIVND (reference sequence). The CDR3 extends over 13 amino acids. The CDR3 reads CASSFTAGRKLFF. As DNA, the CDR3 is TGTGCCAGTAGTTTCACGGCGGGCCGTAAACTGTTTTTT.

V gene TRBV6-2 or TRBV6-3 combines with J gene TRBJ2-2; a possible D gene is TRBD1 (5 bases). The CDR3 has 17 residues. Trimming removed 2 bases from V and 6 bases from J, with 19 bases in between. Germline V gene sequence: CDR1 MNHEY, CDR2 SVGEGT. The CDR3: CASSYRTLPRVSGELFF. The CDR3 DNA is TGTGCCAGCAGTTACAGGACCCTTCCCAGGGTCTCCGGGGAGCTGTTTTTT.

There are many counts of this clone. V gene TRBV18 combines with J gene TRBJ1-5; 9 nucleotides align to TRBD1. The CDR3 spans 15 residues. From germline, CDR1 is KGHSH and CDR2 LQKENI. Germline trimming cut 4 bases from V and 5 bases from J; bases unmatched to any gene: 6. In DNA form, the CDR3 reads TGTGCCAGCTCACAGGGAACAGGGGGCTATCAGCCCCAGCATTTT. It codes for CASSQGTGGYQPQHF. The full variable domain, with the rest looked up from reference TRBV18 and TRBJ1-5, is NAGVMQNPRHLVRRRGQEARLRCSPMKGHSHVYWYRQLPEEGLKFMVYLQKENIIDESGMPKERFSAEFPKEGPSILRIQQVVRGDSAAYFCASSQGTGGYQPQHFGDGTRLSIL.

The CDR3: CASSLGGGRAFSGNTIYF. The DNA of the CDR3 is TGTGCCAGCAGCTTAGGCGGGGGAAGGGCCTTCTCTGGAAACACCATATATTTT. This chain joins TRBV7-6 and TRBJ1-3; the D gene is possibly TRBD1 (5 bases). Trimming shortened V by 1 base and J by 0 bases, and 16 bases separated the two germline ends. The CDR3 is made up of 18 amino acids. Germline CDR1 is SGHVS and CDR2 is FNYEAQ.

The sample holds a few counts of this clone. The V and J genes are TRBV5-1 and TRBJ2-2; 7 nucleotides line up with TRBD1. Looked up from germline, CDR1 is SGHRS and CDR2 is YFSETQ. The CDR3 has 16 amino acids. Unmatched junction bases numbered 10, after V lost 4 bases and J lost 4 bases. The CDR3 nucleotides read TGCGCCAGCAGCACCTATGACAGGGTGGGCACCGGGGAGCTGTTTTTT. Protein product: CASSTYDRVGTGELFF.

The chain is built from TRBV4-2 and TRBJ2-5; 7 bases fit TRBD1. Germline values: CDR1 LGHNA, CDR2 YNFKEQ. Unmatched junction bases numbered 11, after V lost 5 bases and J lost 5 bases. The CDR3 sequence is 15 residues long. The CDR3 DNA follows: TGTGCCAGCAGCGTAGAGACAGGGCCCCCGGAGACCCAGTACTTC. It translates to CASSVETGPPETQYF.

The chain couples TRBV19 to TRBJ2-7; 9 bases map to TRBD1. Germline V gives CDR1 LNHDA, CDR2 SQIVND (reference sequence). There are 14 residues in the CDR3. With V trimmed by 3 bases and J by 0 bases, 0 bases remained unmatched. CDR3 bases: TGTGCCAGTAGTATGACAGGGGGCTCCTACGAGCAGTACTTC. The encoded protein is CASSMTGGSYEQYF.

This clone was detected only a few times. J is TRBJ1-2 and V is TRBV25-1; a weak D match, TRBD1 (6 bases). Trimming pared 2 bases from V and 2 bases from J, leaving 6 bases between. The length of the CDR3 is 13 residues. Germline CDR1 reads MGHDK; CDR2 reads SYGVNS. DNA for the CDR3: TGTGCCAGCAGTGAAGGGGGCAACTATGGCTACACCTTC. Its protein product is CASSEGGNYGYTF.

CDR3 residues: CASSQEAGGSHGYTF. The CDR3 bases are TGTGCCAGCTCACAGGAGGCAGGAGGCAGCCATGGCTACACCTTC. V and J are TRBV18 and TRBJ1-2; unclear D gene. The V gene lost 4 bases and the J gene lost 6 bases, with 18 bases spanning the gap. This CDR3 is built from 15 residues. Germline CDR1 is KGHSH and CDR2 is LQKENI.

V and J are TRBV28 and TRBJ1-1; possibly TRBD1 for D (6 bases). V was cut by 6 bases and J by 6 bases, with 20 bases left in between. The CDR3 covers 15 residues. Germline CDR1 reads MDHEN; CDR2 reads SYDVKM. The DNA of the CDR3 is TGTGCCAGCAGCACTAACCAGGGGATGCGGGCTGAAGCTTTCTTT. Translated: CASSTNQGMRAEAFF.

A remark on this clone: At the DNA level, this CDR3 is encoded by other sequences in the same sample as well. In DNA, the CDR3 is TGTGCCAGCAGTTTGGACAGGAATTCACCCCTCCACTTT. Translated, it gives CASSLDRNSPLHF. The V call is TRBV7-2, the J call TRBJ1-6; 7 bases agree with TRBD1. Losses at the gene ends were 6 bases for V and 7 bases for J; bases not matched to a gene: 3. CDR1 and CDR2 from the germline V gene are SGHTA and FQGNSA. This CDR3 has 13 amino acids.

The V call is TRBV5-1, the J call TRBJ1-1; 7 nucleotides agree with TRBD1. Trimming took 4 bases from V and 1 from J; bases not matched to a gene: 7. Germline CDR1 is SGHRS and CDR2 is YFSETQ. This CDR3 region has 15 residues. CDR3 in amino acids: CASSAQGPPNTEAFF. As DNA, the CDR3 is TGCGCCAGCAGCGCACAGGGGCCCCCGAACACTGAAGCTTTCTTT.

This clone showed up just once. The J gene is TRBJ2-7, the V gene TRBV6-1; 8 bases fit TRBD1. V shed 3 bases, J shed 2 bases, and the junction held 6 bases outside the gene matches. The germline CDR1 and CDR2 sequences are MNHNS and SASEGT. The length of the CDR3 is 15 residues. CDR3: CASSDDGTGTYEQYV. In DNA, the CDR3 is TGTGCCAGCAGTGATGACGGGACAGGTACCTACGAGCAGTACGTC.

The chain has TRBV7-2 and TRBJ1-6; 9 bases align to TRBD1. J was trimmed by 10 bases and V by 7 bases; bases with no gene match: 11. The CDR3 sequence is 15 residues long. CDR1 SGHTA and CDR2 FQGNSA come from the germline V gene. Here the CDR3 reads CASTAGQGSWSPLHF. CDR3 DNA sequence: TGTGCCAGCACCGCGGGACAGGGAAGTTGGTCACCCCTCCACTTT.

This chain links TRBV11-3 with TRBJ1-2, with D possibly TRBD1 on 6 matching bases. The CDR3 has 12 amino acids. Germline V gives CDR1 SGHNT, CDR2 YENEEA. The V end was cut by 2 bases, the J end by 5 bases, with 6 bases between. CDR3 region: CASSLTGYGYTF. DNA of the CDR3: TGTGCCAGCAGCTTAACAGGGTATGGCTACACCTTC.